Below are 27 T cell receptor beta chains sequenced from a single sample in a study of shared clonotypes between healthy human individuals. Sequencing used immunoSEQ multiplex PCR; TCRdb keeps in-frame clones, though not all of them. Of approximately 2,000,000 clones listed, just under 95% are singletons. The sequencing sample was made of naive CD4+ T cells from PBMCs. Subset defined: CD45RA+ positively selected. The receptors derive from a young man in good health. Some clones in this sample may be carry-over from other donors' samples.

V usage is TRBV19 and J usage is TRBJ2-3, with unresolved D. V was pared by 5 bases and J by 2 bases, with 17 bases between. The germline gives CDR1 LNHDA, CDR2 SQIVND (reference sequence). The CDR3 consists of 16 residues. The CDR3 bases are TGTGCCAGTAGTGGGCAGCTACAAATCTCCACAGATACGCAGTATTTT. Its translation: CASSGQLQISTDTQYF.

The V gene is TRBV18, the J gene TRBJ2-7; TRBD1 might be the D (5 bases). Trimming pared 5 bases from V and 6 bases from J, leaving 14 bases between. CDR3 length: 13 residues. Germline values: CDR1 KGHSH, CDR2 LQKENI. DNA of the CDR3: TGTGCCAGCTCAGAAACCGGACAAGGCGAGCAGTACTTC. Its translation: CASSETGQGEQYF.

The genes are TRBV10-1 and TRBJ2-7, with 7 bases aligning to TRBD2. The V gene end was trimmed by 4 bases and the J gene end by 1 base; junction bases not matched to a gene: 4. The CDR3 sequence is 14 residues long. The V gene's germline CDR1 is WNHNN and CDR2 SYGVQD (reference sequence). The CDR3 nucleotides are TGCGCCAGCAGTGCCGGGAGGACGTCCTACGAGCAGTACTTC. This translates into CASSAGRTSYEQYF.

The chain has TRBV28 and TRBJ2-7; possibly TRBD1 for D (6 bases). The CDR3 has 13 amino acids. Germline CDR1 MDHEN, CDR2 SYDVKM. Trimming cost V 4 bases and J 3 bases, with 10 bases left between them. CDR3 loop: CASSSGVLYEQYF. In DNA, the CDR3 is TGTGCCAGCAGTTCAGGGGTCCTCTACGAGCAGTACTTC.

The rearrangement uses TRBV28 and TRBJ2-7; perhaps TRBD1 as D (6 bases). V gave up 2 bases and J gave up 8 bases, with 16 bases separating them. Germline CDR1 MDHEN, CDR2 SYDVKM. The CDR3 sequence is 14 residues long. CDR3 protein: CASSLGGQSKQQYF. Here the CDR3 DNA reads TGTGCCAGCAGTTTAGGCGGACAGAGTAAGCAGCAGTACTTC.

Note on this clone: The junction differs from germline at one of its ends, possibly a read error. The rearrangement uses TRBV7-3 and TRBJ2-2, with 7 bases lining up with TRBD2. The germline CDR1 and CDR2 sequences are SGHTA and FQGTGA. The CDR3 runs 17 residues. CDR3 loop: CASSLTPPSGGTGELFF. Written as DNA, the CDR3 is TGTGCCAGCAGCCTAACCCCCCCTAGCGGTGGCACCGGGGAGCTGTTTTTT. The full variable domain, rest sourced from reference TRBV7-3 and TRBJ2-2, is GAGVSQTPSNKVTEKGKYVELRCDPISGHTALYWYRQSLGQGPEFLIYFQGTGAADDSGLPNDRFFAVRPEGSVSTLKIQRTERGDSAVYLCASSLTPPSGGTGELFFGEGSRLTVL.

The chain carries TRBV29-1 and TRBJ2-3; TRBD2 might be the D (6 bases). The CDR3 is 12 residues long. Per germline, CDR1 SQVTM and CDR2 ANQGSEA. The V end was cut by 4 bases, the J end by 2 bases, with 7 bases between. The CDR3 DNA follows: TGCAGCGTTGGGGACTTCACAGATACGCAGTATTTT. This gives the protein CSVGDFTDTQYF.

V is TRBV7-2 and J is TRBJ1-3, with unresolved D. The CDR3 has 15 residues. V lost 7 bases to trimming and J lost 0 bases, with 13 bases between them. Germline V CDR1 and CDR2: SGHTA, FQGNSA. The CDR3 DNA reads TGTGCCAGCACCCTGGACTTCATCTCTGGAAACACCATATATTTT. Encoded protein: CASTLDFISGNTIYF.

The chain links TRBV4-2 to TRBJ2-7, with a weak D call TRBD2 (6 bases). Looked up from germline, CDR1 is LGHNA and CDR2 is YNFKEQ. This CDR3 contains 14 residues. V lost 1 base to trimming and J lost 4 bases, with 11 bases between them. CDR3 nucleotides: TGTGCCAGCAGCCAAGGAGCGGGCGGTTACGAGCAGTACTTC. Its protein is CASSQGAGGYEQYF.

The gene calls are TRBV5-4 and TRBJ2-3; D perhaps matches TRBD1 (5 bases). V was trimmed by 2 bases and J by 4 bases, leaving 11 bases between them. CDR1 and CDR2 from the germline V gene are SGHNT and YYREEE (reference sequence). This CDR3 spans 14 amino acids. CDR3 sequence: CASSFRGSSDTQYF. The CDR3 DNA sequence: TGTGCCAGCAGCTTTAGGGGCAGCTCAGATACGCAGTATTTT. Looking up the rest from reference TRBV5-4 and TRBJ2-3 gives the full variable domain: ETGVTQSPTHLIKTRGQQVTLRCSSQSGHNTVSWYQQALGQGPQFIFQYYREEENGRGNFPPRFSGLQFPNYSSELNVNALELDDSALYLCASSFRGSSDTQYFGPGTRLTVL.

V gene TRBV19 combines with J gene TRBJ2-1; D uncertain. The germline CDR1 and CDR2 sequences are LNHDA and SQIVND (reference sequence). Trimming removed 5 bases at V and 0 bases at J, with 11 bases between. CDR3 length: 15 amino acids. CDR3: CASSDDFHSYNEQFF. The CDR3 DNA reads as TGTGCCAGTAGTGACGACTTTCACTCCTACAATGAGCAGTTCTTC.

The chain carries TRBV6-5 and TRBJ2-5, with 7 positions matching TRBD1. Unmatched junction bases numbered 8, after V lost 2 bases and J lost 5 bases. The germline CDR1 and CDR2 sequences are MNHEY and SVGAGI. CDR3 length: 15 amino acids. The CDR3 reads CASSYIRQGAETQYF. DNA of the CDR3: TGTGCCAGCAGTTACATCCGACAGGGCGCGGAGACCCAGTACTTC.

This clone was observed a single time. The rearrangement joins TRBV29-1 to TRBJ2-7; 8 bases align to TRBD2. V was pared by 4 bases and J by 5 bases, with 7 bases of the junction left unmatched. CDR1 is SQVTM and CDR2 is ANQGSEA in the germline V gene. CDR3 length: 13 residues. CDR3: CSVVRAGVHEQYF. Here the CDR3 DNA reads TGCAGCGTTGTTCGAGCGGGAGTCCACGAGCAGTACTTC.

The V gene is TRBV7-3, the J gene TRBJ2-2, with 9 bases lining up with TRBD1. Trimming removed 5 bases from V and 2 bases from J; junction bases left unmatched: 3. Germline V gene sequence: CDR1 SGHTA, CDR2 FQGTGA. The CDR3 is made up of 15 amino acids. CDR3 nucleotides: TGTGCCAGCAGCCGGGGACAGGGAAACACCGGGGAGCTGTTTTTT. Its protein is CASSRGQGNTGELFF.

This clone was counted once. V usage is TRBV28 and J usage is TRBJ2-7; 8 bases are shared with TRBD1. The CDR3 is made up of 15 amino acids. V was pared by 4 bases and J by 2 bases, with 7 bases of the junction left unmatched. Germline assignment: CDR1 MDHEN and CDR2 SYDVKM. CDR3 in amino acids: CASSSPGQEPYEQYF. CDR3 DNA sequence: TGTGCCAGCAGTTCCCCGGGACAGGAGCCCTACGAGCAGTACTTC.

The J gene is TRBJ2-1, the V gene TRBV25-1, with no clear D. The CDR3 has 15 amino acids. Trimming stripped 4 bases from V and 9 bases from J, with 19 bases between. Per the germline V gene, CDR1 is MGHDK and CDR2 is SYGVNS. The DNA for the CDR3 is TGTGCCAGCAGTGCGCCCGAAAAGGGATCCGGTGAGCAGTTCTTC. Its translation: CASSAPEKGSGEQFF.

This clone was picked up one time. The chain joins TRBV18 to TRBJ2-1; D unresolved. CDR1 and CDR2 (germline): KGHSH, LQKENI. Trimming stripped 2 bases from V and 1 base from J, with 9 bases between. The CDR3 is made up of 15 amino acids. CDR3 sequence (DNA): TGTGCCAGCTCACCAGGTGCGACGTCCTACAATGAGCAGTTCTTC. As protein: CASSPGATSYNEQFF.

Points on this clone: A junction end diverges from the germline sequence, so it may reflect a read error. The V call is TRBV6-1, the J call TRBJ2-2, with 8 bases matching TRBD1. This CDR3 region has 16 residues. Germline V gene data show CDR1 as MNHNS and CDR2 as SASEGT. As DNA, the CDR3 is TGTGCCATCAGTGTATCCGCAGGGGGCAGGACCGGGGAGCTGTTTTTT. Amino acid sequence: CAISVSAGGRTGELFF.

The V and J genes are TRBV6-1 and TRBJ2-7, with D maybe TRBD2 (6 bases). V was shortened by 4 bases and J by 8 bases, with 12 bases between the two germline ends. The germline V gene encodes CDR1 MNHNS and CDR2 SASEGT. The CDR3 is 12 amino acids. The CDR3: CASSGGLNQQYF. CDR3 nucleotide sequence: TGTGCCAGCAGTGGCGGACTAAACCAGCAGTACTTC.

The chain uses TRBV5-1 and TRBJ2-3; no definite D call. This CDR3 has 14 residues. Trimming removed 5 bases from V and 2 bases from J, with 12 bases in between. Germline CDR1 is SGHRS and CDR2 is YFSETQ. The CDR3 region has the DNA TGCGCCAGCAGGTCAATCTTAATCACAGATACGCAGTATTTT. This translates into CASRSILITDTQYF.

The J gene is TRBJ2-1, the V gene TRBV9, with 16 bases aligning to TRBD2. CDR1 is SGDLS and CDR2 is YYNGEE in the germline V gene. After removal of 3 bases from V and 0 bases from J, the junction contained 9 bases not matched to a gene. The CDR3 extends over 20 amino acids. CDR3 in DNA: TGTGCCAGCAGCGCTCAGGGGACTAGCGGGAGGGTCAGCTCCTACAATGAGCAGTTCTTC. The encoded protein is CASSAQGTSGRVSSYNEQFF.

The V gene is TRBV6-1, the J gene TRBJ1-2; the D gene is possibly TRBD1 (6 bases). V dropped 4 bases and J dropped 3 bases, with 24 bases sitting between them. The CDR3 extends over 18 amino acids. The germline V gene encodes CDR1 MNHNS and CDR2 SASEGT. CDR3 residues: CASSGGGQGSIFYYGYTF. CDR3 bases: TGTGCCAGCAGTGGAGGGGGGCAGGGCTCGATTTTCTACTATGGCTACACCTTC.

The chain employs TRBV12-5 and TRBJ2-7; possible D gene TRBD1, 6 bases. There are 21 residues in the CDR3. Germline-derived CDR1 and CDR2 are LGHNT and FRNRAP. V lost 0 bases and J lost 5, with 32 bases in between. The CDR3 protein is CASGLVRGGEESKGRVHEQYF. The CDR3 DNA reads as TGTGCTAGTGGTTTGGTACGTGGGGGCGAGGAATCGAAGGGACGGGTCCACGAGCAGTACTTC.

CDR3 amino acids: CASSQDWGASGTTGELFF. DNA of the CDR3: TGCGCCAGCAGCCAAGATTGGGGGGCTAGCGGGACCACCGGGGAGCTGTTTTTT. The chain carries TRBV4-3 and TRBJ2-2, with 9 positions matching TRBD2. CDR1 is LGHNA and CDR2 is YSLEER in the germline V gene. V gave up 0 bases and J gave up 4 bases; unmatched junction bases: 9. The CDR3 is made up of 18 amino acids.

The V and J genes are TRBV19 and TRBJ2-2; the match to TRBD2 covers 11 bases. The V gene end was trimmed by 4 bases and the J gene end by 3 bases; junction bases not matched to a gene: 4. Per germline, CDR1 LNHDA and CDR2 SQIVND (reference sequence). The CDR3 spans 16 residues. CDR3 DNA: TGTGCCAGTAGTACCCTACTAGCGGGAGACACCGGGGAGCTGTTTTTT. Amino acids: CASSTLLAGDTGELFF.

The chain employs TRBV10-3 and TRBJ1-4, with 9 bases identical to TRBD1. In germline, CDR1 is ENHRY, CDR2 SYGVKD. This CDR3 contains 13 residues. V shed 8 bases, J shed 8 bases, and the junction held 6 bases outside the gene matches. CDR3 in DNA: TGTGCCATCCTACAGGGGGCAGGGGAAAAACTGTTTTTT. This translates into CAILQGAGEKLFF.

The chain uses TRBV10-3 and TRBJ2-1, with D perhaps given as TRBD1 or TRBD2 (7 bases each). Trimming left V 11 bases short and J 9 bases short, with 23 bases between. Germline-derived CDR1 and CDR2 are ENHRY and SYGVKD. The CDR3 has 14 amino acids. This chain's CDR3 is CAVSQGGSLGEQFF. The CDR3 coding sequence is TGTGCCGTTTCTCAGGGGGGGTCCTTAGGTGAGCAGTTCTTC.